This T cell receptor beta chain was captured by sequencing in a study of OX40 agonist ivuxolimab in advanced cancers. Study information: Eligibility admitted prior anti-PD-1, anti-PD-L1 or anti-CTLA-4 therapy; 35% to 40% had some.

CDR3 length equals 15 residues. Trimming removed 2 bases at V and 2 bases at J, with 10 bases between. Germline V gene sequence: CDR1 SEHNR, CDR2 FQNEAQ (reference sequence). The repertoire was sequenced with immunoSEQ multiplex PCR; TCRdb's copy has only in-frame clones and lacks some. The repertoire includes approximately 60,000 clones, around 83% of them detected once, and 0.7% sits in the top ten. This clone was detected only a few times. The chain combines TRBV7-9 with TRBJ1-5; the D gene is possibly TRBD1 (5 bases). The clonotype originates from an adult with an advanced solid tumor such as melanoma, head and neck, liver or kidney cancer. The input for sequencing was CD4+ or CD8+ T cells sorted from blood, taken in a trial of the OX40 agonist ivuxolimab. As DNA, the CDR3 is TGTGCCAGCAGCTTAACGGGGGGTGGCAATCAGCCCCAGCATTTT. It codes for CASSLTGGGNQPQHF.